These T cell receptor beta chains were read from a single sample in a study of identifying expanded T cells in peripheral blood. Sequenced by immunoSEQ multiplex PCR; TCRdb stores in-frame clones only, minus some. The sample records about 74,000 clones, almost 85% being singletons. Sequencing was performed on blood. The receptor set was obtained from a person aged 18-69 years in good health. The CDR3 runs from the conserved cysteine through the conserved F or W. Fields, in order: D gene, clone size, V gene, J gene, CDR3 DNA, CDR3 protein. A D gene is named only where the DNA matches it firmly. Where a row states a size, it is once, few, many or the class of an expanded clone; other rows omit it.

d_call: -
clone_size: few
v_call: TRBV27
j_call: TRBJ1-2
cdr3_nt: TGTGCCAGCAGTTTCGCCCCCCAGGGAACCTATGGCTACACCTTC
cdr3_aa: CASSFAPQGTYGYTF

d_call: TRBD2
clone_size: -
v_call: TRBV7-2
j_call: TRBJ2-7
cdr3_nt: TGTGCCAGCAGCCCCGGGGTAGCGGGAGAGCAGTACTTC
cdr3_aa: CASSPGVAGEQYF

d_call: -
clone_size: -
v_call: TRBV9
j_call: TRBJ2-2
cdr3_nt: TGTGCCAGCAGCGTAGACGGAGGCACCGGGGAGCTGTTTTTT
cdr3_aa: CASSVDGGTGELFF

d_call: -
clone_size: -
v_call: TRBV5-1
j_call: TRBJ2-5
cdr3_nt: TGCGCCAGCAGCTTAGTTGCACAAGAGACCCAGTACTTC
cdr3_aa: CASSLVAQETQYF

d_call: TRBD1
clone_size: -
v_call: TRBV19
j_call: TRBJ1-2
cdr3_nt: TGTGCCAGTACCCCGGGACAGCCTTATGGCTACACCTTC
cdr3_aa: CASTPGQPYGYTF

d_call: TRBD2
clone_size: -
v_call: TRBV28
j_call: TRBJ2-1
cdr3_nt: TGTGCCAGCAGTTCCGGGGGGATCAATGAGCAGTTCTTC
cdr3_aa: CASSSGGINEQFF

d_call: TRBD2
clone_size: -
v_call: TRBV6-1
j_call: TRBJ2-1
cdr3_nt: TGTGCCAGCAGTACCGGGACTAGGAGTATGAATGAGCAGTTCTTC
cdr3_aa: CASSTGTRSMNEQFF

d_call: -
clone_size: -
v_call: TRBV18
j_call: TRBJ2-5
cdr3_nt: TGTGCCAGCTCACCCGAGGGGGTCTGGGAGACCCAGTACTTC
cdr3_aa: CASSPEGVWETQYF

d_call: TRBD1
clone_size: -
v_call: TRBV28
j_call: TRBJ1-5
cdr3_nt: TGTGCCAGCACCTCCCTGGTCGGGACAGGGTTTTCACATCAGCCCCAGCATTTT
cdr3_aa: CASTSLVGTGFSHQPQHF

d_call: TRBD1
clone_size: -
v_call: TRBV15
j_call: TRBJ2-6
cdr3_nt: TGTGCCACCAGCCGACCGGGGTGGAGGACAGGGGCCTCTGGGGCCAACGTCCTGACTTTC
cdr3_aa: CATSRPGWRTGASGANVLTF

d_call: TRBD1
clone_size: -
v_call: TRBV28
j_call: TRBJ1-5
cdr3_nt: TGTGCCAGCAGTTTTCGGCAGGGGGCAAAGAATCAGCCCCAGCATTTT
cdr3_aa: CASSFRQGAKNQPQHF

d_call: TRBD1
clone_size: -
v_call: TRBV25-1
j_call: TRBJ1-5
cdr3_nt: TGTGCCAGCAGTGGGACAGGGGGGAATCAGCCCCAGCATTTT
cdr3_aa: CASSGTGGNQPQHF

d_call: TRBD1
clone_size: -
v_call: TRBV11-2
j_call: TRBJ2-1
cdr3_nt: TGTGCCAGCAGCTTGACAGGGGGTGAAAGCTGGGATGAGCAGTTCTTC
cdr3_aa: CASSLTGGESWDEQFF

d_call: TRBD1
clone_size: -
v_call: TRBV6-6
j_call: TRBJ1-4
cdr3_nt: TGTGCCAGCAGGATAGAAGCGGACAGGGGAGAAGAAAAACTGTTTTTT
cdr3_aa: CASRIEADRGEEKLFF

d_call: -
clone_size: -
v_call: TRBV7-2
j_call: TRBJ2-7
cdr3_nt: TGTGCCAGCAGCCCCCGACAAGGGATCTACGAGCAGTACTTC
cdr3_aa: CASSPRQGIYEQYF

d_call: -
clone_size: once
v_call: TRBV15
j_call: TRBJ2-5
cdr3_nt: TGTGCCACCAGCAGAGTCAGAAGTGAATGGGAGACCCAGTACTTC
cdr3_aa: CATSRVRSEWETQYF

d_call: -
clone_size: -
v_call: TRBV5-1
j_call: TRBJ2-2
cdr3_nt: TGCGCCAGCAGCCAAGGAATTGGCGGGGAGCTGTTTTTT
cdr3_aa: CASSQGIGGELFF

d_call: TRBD1
clone_size: -
v_call: TRBV6-5
j_call: TRBJ1-3
cdr3_nt: TGTGCCAGCAGTTACTCCAGGGGGCCAGGAAACACCATATATTTT
cdr3_aa: CASSYSRGPGNTIYF

d_call: -
clone_size: -
v_call: TRBV7-9
j_call: TRBJ1-5
cdr3_nt: TGTGCCTGCCAGGAGTCTGATCAGCCCCAGCATTTT
cdr3_aa: CACQESDQPQHF

d_call: -
clone_size: few
v_call: TRBV25-1
j_call: TRBJ2-3
cdr3_nt: TGTGCCAGCAGTCCCAACCAGGGGGGAACTTTGGATACGCAGTATTTT
cdr3_aa: CASSPNQGGTLDTQYF

d_call: -
clone_size: once
v_call: TRBV7-9
j_call: TRBJ2-1
cdr3_nt: TGTGCCAGCAGCTTAGTTAAGTCGACCGATGAGCAGTTCTTC
cdr3_aa: CASSLVKSTDEQFF

d_call: -
clone_size: -
v_call: TRBV7-9
j_call: TRBJ1-4
cdr3_nt: TGTGCCAGCAGCCCCCGGACCGATCGGGACTCGGTGTTTTTT
cdr3_aa: CASSPRTDRDSVFF

d_call: -
clone_size: once
v_call: TRBV6-1
j_call: TRBJ2-5
cdr3_nt: TGTGCCAGCAGTGTATCGACAGCTGGAGAGACCCAGTACTTC
cdr3_aa: CASSVSTAGETQYF

d_call: TRBD1
clone_size: -
v_call: TRBV4-3
j_call: TRBJ2-6
cdr3_nt: TGCGCCAGCAGCCGGGACAGGGTTTTGTGGGGGGCCAACGTCCTGACTTTC
cdr3_aa: CASSRDRVLWGANVLTF

d_call: -
clone_size: few
v_call: TRBV5-5
j_call: TRBJ2-2
cdr3_nt: TGTGCCAGCAGTTGGACGACACCGAACACCGGGGAGCTGTTTTTT
cdr3_aa: CASSWTTPNTGELFF

d_call: TRBD2
clone_size: -
v_call: TRBV6-1
j_call: TRBJ2-3
cdr3_nt: TGTGCCAGCAGTGAAGGGCGGGAGGGCCCAGATACGCAGTATTTT
cdr3_aa: CASSEGREGPDTQYF

d_call: -
clone_size: few
v_call: TRBV29-1
j_call: TRBJ2-7
cdr3_nt: TGCAGCGTGGAGGGAGGTGCGGACGAGCAGTACTTC
cdr3_aa: CSVEGGADEQYF

d_call: -
clone_size: -
v_call: TRBV11-2
j_call: TRBJ2-7
cdr3_nt: TGTGCCAGCAGCTGGGACCCCTCCTACGAGCAGTACTTC
cdr3_aa: CASSWDPSYEQYF

d_call: -
clone_size: -
v_call: TRBV4-3
j_call: TRBJ1-2
cdr3_nt: TGCGCCAGCAGCCAAGAAAGGGGTTCCAACTATGGCTACACCTTC
cdr3_aa: CASSQERGSNYGYTF

d_call: -
clone_size: -
v_call: TRBV28
j_call: TRBJ2-3
cdr3_nt: TGTGCCAGTTCCGTGGGGCTACCCAAGAAGACAGATACGCAGTATTTT
cdr3_aa: CASSVGLPKKTDTQYF

d_call: -
clone_size: once
v_call: TRBV27
j_call: TRBJ2-3
cdr3_nt: TGTGCCAGCAGTTTACAGGCGTCTAGCACAGATACGCAGTATTTT
cdr3_aa: CASSLQASSTDTQYF

d_call: -
clone_size: -
v_call: TRBV14
j_call: TRBJ2-3
cdr3_nt: TGTGCCAGCAGCCTCTTTAAAGGAAGCACAGATACGCAGTATTTT
cdr3_aa: CASSLFKGSTDTQYF

d_call: -
clone_size: -
v_call: TRBV6-5
j_call: TRBJ2-7
cdr3_nt: TGTGCCAGCAGTTACTTAGGGTCTGCAAGCGAGCAGTACTTC
cdr3_aa: CASSYLGSASEQYF

d_call: TRBD1
clone_size: few
v_call: TRBV7-8
j_call: TRBJ1-1
cdr3_nt: TGTGCCAGCAGCTTACAGGGACAGGGGAACACTGAAGCTTTCTTT
cdr3_aa: CASSLQGQGNTEAFF

d_call: -
clone_size: -
v_call: TRBV6-5
j_call: TRBJ1-1
cdr3_nt: TGTGCCAGCAGCAGACAGGCGAACTCTGAAGCTTTCTTT
cdr3_aa: CASSRQANSEAFF

d_call: -
clone_size: -
v_call: TRBV2
j_call: TRBJ1-1
cdr3_nt: TGTGCCAGCAGCCCAGAGCGGACAGAACAAGCTTTCTTT
cdr3_aa: CASSPERTEQAFF

d_call: -
clone_size: -
v_call: TRBV25-1
j_call: TRBJ1-4
cdr3_nt: TGTGCCAGCAGTTTCAGACAGAGGGGGACTAATGAAAAACTGTTTTTT
cdr3_aa: CASSFRQRGTNEKLFF

d_call: -
clone_size: -
v_call: TRBV6-5
j_call: TRBJ2-7
cdr3_nt: TGTGCCAGCAGTTACAGTTTGGACTTGATATCCTACGAGCAGTACTTC
cdr3_aa: CASSYSLDLISYEQYF

d_call: TRBD2
clone_size: -
v_call: TRBV4-3
j_call: TRBJ2-7
cdr3_nt: TGCGCCAGCAGCGATCGGCTAGCGGGATCCTACGAGCAGTACTTC
cdr3_aa: CASSDRLAGSYEQYF

d_call: -
clone_size: -
v_call: TRBV4-1
j_call: TRBJ1-5
cdr3_nt: TGCGCCAGCAGCCAAGAGTATTATGGGGTGAATCAGCCCCAGCATTTT
cdr3_aa: CASSQEYYGVNQPQHF

d_call: -
clone_size: -
v_call: TRBV25-1
j_call: TRBJ1-4
cdr3_nt: TGTGCCAGCAGTGAACGACAGCCTTCAACTAATGAAAAACTGTTTTTT
cdr3_aa: CASSERQPSTNEKLFF

d_call: TRBD2
clone_size: -
v_call: TRBV30
j_call: TRBJ2-7
cdr3_nt: TGTGCCTGGAGTGTAAGCGGGAGGGCCGAGCAGTACTTC
cdr3_aa: CAWSVSGRAEQYF

d_call: -
clone_size: -
v_call: TRBV18
j_call: TRBJ2-3
cdr3_nt: TGTGCCAGCTCACCCCTAGTAGATACGCAGTATTTT
cdr3_aa: CASSPLVDTQYF

d_call: TRBD2
clone_size: -
v_call: TRBV13
j_call: TRBJ2-1
cdr3_nt: TGTGCCAGCAGCTTAGAGAGCGGGAGGGCCTGGGAGCAGTTCTTC
cdr3_aa: CASSLESGRAWEQFF

d_call: TRBD1
clone_size: -
v_call: TRBV19
j_call: TRBJ2-3
cdr3_nt: TGTGCCAGTAGTATAGCCCGGACAGGGGGCACAGATACGCAGTATTTT
cdr3_aa: CASSIARTGGTDTQYF

d_call: TRBD2
clone_size: -
v_call: TRBV5-6
j_call: TRBJ2-5
cdr3_nt: TGTGCCAGCAGCTCCTTAGCGGGAGGGCCTGAGGAGCAGTACTTC
cdr3_aa: CASSSLAGGPEEQYF

d_call: -
clone_size: -
v_call: TRBV27
j_call: TRBJ2-6
cdr3_nt: TGTGCCAGCAGGTTGCGGGCGGACTGGTCTGGGGCCAACGTCCTGACTTTC
cdr3_aa: CASRLRADWSGANVLTF

d_call: TRBD1
clone_size: -
v_call: TRBV2
j_call: TRBJ2-7
cdr3_nt: TGTGCCAGCAACTTACCGGGACAGGGTTACGAGCAGTACTTC
cdr3_aa: CASNLPGQGYEQYF

d_call: -
clone_size: few
v_call: TRBV5-1
j_call: TRBJ1-1
cdr3_nt: TGCGCCAGCAGCCCCCCCGGGGGAGGGACTGAAGCTTTCTTT
cdr3_aa: CASSPPGGGTEAFF

d_call: TRBD1
clone_size: -
v_call: TRBV5-6
j_call: TRBJ1-1
cdr3_nt: TGTGCCAGCAGCGCGACATATTACGCAGGGGGTGAGACTGAAGCTTTCTTT
cdr3_aa: CASSATYYAGGETEAFF

d_call: -
clone_size: -
v_call: TRBV5-1
j_call: TRBJ2-1
cdr3_nt: TGCGCCAGCAGACAGAGCGGTATGGGCAATGAGCAGTTCTTC
cdr3_aa: CASRQSGMGNEQFF